One sample yielded the 31 T cell receptor beta chains listed below, sequenced in a study of blood T cell repertoires in COVID-19. Sequencing was performed with immunoSEQ multiplex PCR; in TCRdb, only in-frame clones are kept and a portion is missing. Of approximately 99,000 clones listed, about 88% were seen once; the top ten hold 2% to 3%. Sequencing was carried out using peripheral blood. The source is a human donor in a cohort sampled during active COVID-19.

The chain is built from TRBV2 and TRBJ1-2; no definite D call. The germline V and J ends were trimmed by 4 bases and 2 bases, with 14 bases remaining between them. The CDR3 loop spans 15 amino acids. In germline, CDR1 is SNHLY, CDR2 FYNNEI. The chain's CDR3 is CASSGRRGTNYGYTF. The CDR3 DNA reads as TGTGCCAGCAGTGGGCGGCGAGGAACGAACTATGGCTACACCTTC.

The V call is TRBV6-1, the J call TRBJ1-4; no clear D gene. The CDR3 extends over 15 amino acids. With 1 base removed from V and 8 bases from J, the gap between germline ends came to 14 bases. In germline, CDR1 is MNHNS, CDR2 SASEGT. The CDR3 DNA reads as TGTGCCAGCAGTGAAGGCGGATTCGCAAAAGAAAAACTGTTTTTT. Translating gives CASSEGGFAKEKLFF.

The chain employs TRBV7-2 and TRBJ2-3, with 10 bases fitting TRBD2. Trimming removed 5 bases from V and 5 bases from J; junction bases left unmatched: 7. Germline-derived CDR1 and CDR2 are SGHTA and FQGNSA. CDR3 length: 15 amino acids. CDR3 loop: CASSNSGGPLDTQYF. For the CDR3, the DNA is TGTGCCAGCAGCAATAGCGGGGGGCCCCTAGATACGCAGTATTTT.

This chain connects TRBV18 to TRBJ1-2; 8 bases are a match to TRBD1. The CDR3 sequence is 15 residues long. The junction had 10 bases not matched to a gene; V was cut back by 3 bases and J by 7 bases. Germline CDR1 is KGHSH and CDR2 is LQKENI. The CDR3 reads CASSPMGDRGSGYTF. In DNA, the CDR3 is TGTGCCAGCTCACCGATGGGAGACAGGGGTAGTGGCTACACCTTC.

The J gene is TRBJ1-1, the V gene TRBV6-5, with TRBD1 as a possible D gene (6 bases). V gave up 6 bases and J gave up 7 bases, with 15 bases separating them. CDR1 is MNHEY and CDR2 is SVGAGI in the germline V gene. CDR3 length: 13 residues. CDR3 coding DNA: TGTGCCAGCAGCAATGCGGGGGGCGGTGAAGCTTTCTTT. Amino acid sequence: CASSNAGGGEAFF.

The chain employs TRBV7-8 and TRBJ2-2; tentatively, D is TRBD2 (5 bases). This CDR3 has 15 residues. Trimming left V 3 bases short and J 7 bases short, with 15 bases between. CDR1 is SGHVS and CDR2 is FQNEAQ in the germline V gene. The CDR3 spells CASSFQIDAGGELFF. CDR3 DNA: TGTGCCAGCAGCTTTCAGATCGACGCGGGCGGGGAGCTGTTTTTT.

The table lists this clone with a few counts. V usage is TRBV27 and J usage is TRBJ1-1; possibly TRBD1 for D (5 bases). This CDR3 is 11 amino acids long. V was clipped by 6 bases and J by 5 bases, with 7 bases between them. The germline gives CDR1 MNHEY, CDR2 SMNVEV (reference sequence). CDR3 residues: CASSSGTEAFF. The CDR3 DNA reads as TGTGCCAGCAGCTCAGGGACTGAAGCTTTCTTT.

The J gene is TRBJ2-5, the V gene TRBV5-6; TRBD2 aligns across 9 bases. This CDR3 is built from 17 residues. The ends lost 1 base at V and 5 bases at J; junction bases unmatched: 12. CDR1 and CDR2 from the germline V gene are SGHDT and YYEEEE. The DNA of the CDR3 is TGTGCCAGCAGCTTGAGCGTGGGTAGCGGGAGCAGGGAGACCCAGTACTTC. It yields the protein CASSLSVGSGSRETQYF.

The chain recombines TRBV15 with TRBJ1-5, with D maybe TRBD1 (5 bases). The CDR3 consists of 14 residues. Germline CDR1 LNHNV, CDR2 YYDKDF (reference sequence). The germline V and J ends were trimmed by 5 bases and 2 bases, with 10 bases remaining between them. CDR3 nucleotides: TGTGCCACCAGCTCGGGAGGGGGCAATCAGCCCCAGCATTTT. Protein product: CATSSGGGNQPQHF.

The chain combines TRBV28 with TRBJ1-4; D not resolved. Germline CDR1 reads MDHEN; CDR2 reads SYDVKM. Deletions cut 4 bases from V and 4 bases from J, with 13 bases between. This CDR3 contains 15 residues. CDR3 amino acids: CASSSRLEVNEKLFF. CDR3 in DNA: TGTGCCAGCAGTTCTAGACTAGAGGTTAATGAAAAACTGTTTTTT.

This clone was seen only once. The chain recombines TRBV2 with TRBJ2-7; D unresolved. V gave up 1 base and J gave up 0 bases, with 10 bases separating them. This CDR3 comprises 15 residues. The germline V gene has CDR1 SNHLY and CDR2 FYNNEI. The CDR3 sequence is CASSEEAGTSYEQYF. CDR3 sequence (DNA): TGTGCCAGCAGTGAAGAGGCAGGAACCTCCTACGAGCAGTACTTC.

The chain combines TRBV18 with TRBJ1-4, with TRBD1 as a possible D gene (5 bases). The CDR3 has 14 residues. The ends were cut back, 4 bases at V and 7 bases at J, with 13 bases in the middle. In germline, CDR1 is KGHSH, CDR2 LQKENI. The CDR3 region has the DNA TGTGCCAGCTCACGCGGGGCAGTAGGTGAAAAACTGTTTTTT. It codes for CASSRGAVGEKLFF.

The rearrangement joins TRBV27 to TRBJ2-3, with D possibly TRBD2 on 5 matching bases. Trimming shortened V by 8 bases and J by 2 bases, and 14 bases separated the two germline ends. This CDR3 spans 14 amino acids. Germline V gene lookup returns CDR1 MNHEY and CDR2 SMNVEV (reference sequence). The CDR3 loop reads CASSTIPSTDTQYF. For the CDR3, the DNA is TGTGCCAGCTCGACTATCCCTTCCACAGATACGCAGTATTTT.

The V call is TRBV19, the J call TRBJ1-1; perhaps TRBD1 as D (6 bases). CDR3 length: 16 amino acids. CDR1 is LNHDA and CDR2 is SQIVND in the germline V gene (reference sequence). The ends were cut back, 6 bases at V and 1 base at J, with 18 bases in the middle. In DNA form, the CDR3 reads TGTGCCAGTAGCCAAAGGACAGTGTCTCGGAACACTGAAGCTTTCTTT. Its translation is CASSQRTVSRNTEAFF. Combining the CDR3 with reference TRBV19 and TRBJ1-1 gives the whole variable domain DGGITQSPKYLFRKEGQNVTLSCEQNLNHDAMYWYRQDPGQGLRLIYYSQIVNDFQKGDIAEGYSVSREKKESFPLTVTSAQKNPTAFYLCASSQRTVSRNTEAFFGQGTRLTVV.

The chain combines TRBV5-4 with TRBJ1-3, with D maybe TRBD1 (6 bases). Germline-derived CDR1 and CDR2 are SGHNT and YYREEE (reference sequence). V was clipped by 4 bases and J by 2 bases, with 13 bases between them. CDR3 length: 15 residues. CDR3 DNA: TGTGCCAGCAGCCAACAGGGTTTGACTGGAAACACCATATATTTT. Protein product: CASSQQGLTGNTIYF.

This clone was recorded once. The chain couples TRBV7-9 to TRBJ1-1, with unresolved D. Germline V gene lookup returns CDR1 SEHNR and CDR2 FQNEAQ (reference sequence). The length of the CDR3 is 12 residues. Trimming took 1 base from V and 7 from J, leaving 7 bases between them. Written as DNA, the CDR3 is TGTGCCAGCAGCTTAGAGGAGGGTGAAGCTTTCTTT. Amino acids: CASSLEEGEAFF. The whole variable domain, filled in from reference TRBV7-9 and TRBJ1-1, reads DTGVSQNPRHKITKRGQNVTFRCDPISEHNRLYWYRQTLGQGPEFLTYFQNEAQLEKSRLLSDRFSAERPKGSFSTLEIQRTEQGDSAMYLCASSLEEGEAFFGQGTRLTVV.

The chain combines TRBV3-1 (or the pseudogene TRBV3-2) with TRBJ2-3, with 10 nucleotides matching TRBD2. The germline gives CDR1 LGHDT, CDR2 YNNKEL (reference sequence). The CDR3 has 16 amino acids. V lost 4 bases to trimming and J lost 3 bases; unmatched junction nucleotides: 7. CDR3 in amino acids: CASSPVSGGATDTQYF. The CDR3 DNA sequence: TGTGCCAGCAGCCCAGTGAGCGGGGGGGCGACAGATACGCAGTATTTT.

The V call is TRBV29-1, the J call TRBJ1-1; D gene unclear. This CDR3 contains 10 residues. V gave up 4 bases and J gave up 4 bases, with 4 bases separating them. Per germline, CDR1 SQVTM and CDR2 ANQGSEA. The CDR3 here is CSVGVTEAFF. CDR3 in DNA: TGCAGCGTTGGCGTCACTGAAGCTTTCTTT. The whole variable domain, filled in from reference TRBV29-1 and TRBJ1-1, reads SAVISQKPSRDICQRGTSLTIQCQVDSQVTMMFWYRQQPGQSLTLIATANQGSEATYESGFVIDKFPISRPNLTFSTLTVSNMSPEDSSIYLCSVGVTEAFFGQGTRLTVV.

J is TRBJ2-1 and V is TRBV6-5; a weak D match, TRBD1 (5 bases). The CDR3 is 15 residues long. V was clipped by 6 bases and J by 1 base, with 13 bases between them. CDR1 MNHEY and CDR2 SVGAGI come from the germline V gene. The CDR3 DNA follows: TGTGCCAGCAGGGCAGGGCGAGGATCCTACAATGAGCAGTTCTTC. Translating it yields CASRAGRGSYNEQFF.

CDR3: CASSRPRDGFYGYTF. CDR3 DNA sequence: TGTGCCAGCAGTCGGCCGCGGGACGGCTTCTATGGCTACACCTTC. The rearrangement uses TRBV28 and TRBJ1-2, with D perhaps matching TRBD1 (5 bases). The germline V gene has CDR1 MDHEN and CDR2 SYDVKM. This CDR3 has 15 amino acids. V lost 5 bases and J lost 4, with 17 bases in between.

This chain connects TRBV2 to TRBJ2-7; weak D call: TRBD1 (6 bases). Germline V lookup: CDR1 SNHLY, CDR2 FYNNEI. This CDR3 spans 15 amino acids. Trimming removed 6 bases from V and 5 bases from J, with 20 bases in between. The CDR3 sequence is CASRDRISYRDEQYF. For the CDR3, the DNA is TGTGCCAGCAGGGACCGTATCTCTTACAGGGACGAGCAGTACTTC.

The chain carries TRBV6-1 and TRBJ2-7; maybe TRBD1 (6 bases). The V gene lost 6 bases and the J gene lost 6 bases, with 24 bases spanning the gap. CDR3 length: 16 residues. CDR1 and CDR2 from the germline V gene are MNHNS and SASEGT. This CDR3 reads CASREWTATTLGEQYF. In DNA form, the CDR3 reads TGTGCCAGCAGGGAATGGACAGCCACCACTTTGGGCGAGCAGTACTTC.

The sample holds one count of this clone. This chain connects TRBV5-1 to TRBJ1-2, with 8 bases aligning to TRBD1. The CDR3 contains 14 residues. Germline CDR1 is SGHRS and CDR2 is YFSETQ. Trimming took 1 base from V and 3 from J; bases not matched to a gene: 2. This CDR3 is CASSLPGGDYGYTF. The CDR3, as DNA: TGCGCCAGCAGCTTGCCAGGGGGCGACTATGGCTACACCTTC.

In DNA, the CDR3 is TGTGCCAGCAGCCGCGACAGTTACAATGAGCAGTTCTTC. Translating gives CASSRDSYNEQFF. The V call is TRBV7-9, the J call TRBJ2-1; perhaps TRBD1 as D (5 bases). The CDR3 length is 13 residues. CDR1 and CDR2 from the germline V gene are SEHNR and FQNEAQ (reference sequence). Trimming removed 5 bases at V and 4 bases at J, with 9 bases between. The variable domain in full, completed from reference TRBV7-9 and TRBJ2-1, reads DTGVSQNPRHKITKRGQNVTFRCDPISEHNRLYWYRQTLGQGPEFLTYFQNEAQLEKSRLLSDRFSAERPKGSFSTLEIQRTEQGDSAMYLCASSRDSYNEQFFGPGTRLTVL.

V usage is TRBV5-8 and J usage is TRBJ2-5, with TRBD1 as a possible D gene (5 bases). Germline V gene sequence: CDR1 SGHTS, CDR2 YDEGEE. The germline V and J ends were trimmed by 4 bases and 3 bases, with 13 bases remaining between them. This CDR3 is built from 14 residues. The CDR3 spells CASSAPGHKETQYF. The CDR3 coding sequence is TGTGCCAGCAGCGCGCCTGGACACAAAGAGACCCAGTACTTC. Drawing the rest from reference TRBV5-8 and TRBJ2-5, the complete variable domain is EAGVTQSPTHLIKTRGQQATLRCSPISGHTSVYWYQQALGLGLQFLLWYDEGEERNRGNFPPRFSGRQFPNYSSELNVNALELEDSALYLCASSAPGHKETQYFGPGTRLLVL.

The chain carries TRBV7-9 and TRBJ2-7, with TRBD2 as a possible D gene (5 bases). The CDR3 loop spans 15 amino acids. The ends were cut back, 5 bases at V and 1 base at J, with 15 bases in the middle. Germline V CDR1 and CDR2: SEHNR, FQNEAQ (reference sequence). DNA of the CDR3: TGTGCCAGCAGCACTACGGCCCGGGAATCCTACGAGCAGTACTTC. Translating it yields CASSTTARESYEQYF.

The chain has TRBV15 and TRBJ2-7; a possible D gene is TRBD2 (6 bases). Germline values: CDR1 LNHNV, CDR2 YYDKDF (reference sequence). Trimming stripped 5 bases from V and 6 bases from J, with 8 bases between. This CDR3 spans 11 amino acids. CDR3 in amino acids: CATSPGGEQYF. CDR3 DNA sequence: TGTGCCACCAGCCCCGGGGGCGAGCAGTACTTC.

This chain joins TRBV23-1 and TRBJ2-3, with TRBD1 matching over 11 bases. TRBV23-1 is assigned to the ORF class and has an uncertain function. V was pared by 4 bases and J by 3 bases, with 6 bases of the junction left unmatched. CDR3 size: 16 residues. CDR3: CASSPTGQGDTDTQYF. The CDR3 coding sequence is TGCGCCAGCAGTCCGACGGGACAGGGGGATACAGATACGCAGTATTTT.

This chain joins TRBV6-1 and TRBJ2-1; 10 nucleotides match TRBD1. The length of the CDR3 is 17 residues. In germline, CDR1 is MNHNS, CDR2 SASEGT. Unmatched junction bases numbered 4, after V lost 0 bases and J lost 2 bases. CDR3 sequence: CASSEARQGATYNEQFF. The CDR3 bases are TGTGCCAGCAGTGAAGCCCGACAGGGGGCGACCTACAATGAGCAGTTCTTC.

The chain uses TRBV15 and TRBJ1-4; D call uncertain. This CDR3 region has 14 residues. V was shortened by 1 base and J by 7 bases, with 10 bases between the two germline ends. Per germline, CDR1 LNHNV and CDR2 YYDKDF (reference sequence). The CDR3 reads CATSRAGVSEKLFF. CDR3 sequence (DNA): TGTGCCACCAGCAGAGCTGGAGTAAGTGAAAAACTGTTTTTT.

The chain carries TRBV7-2 and TRBJ2-7; possibly TRBD2 for D (5 bases). Trimming removed 1 base from V and 0 bases from J, with 10 bases in between. This CDR3 has 15 amino acids. Per germline, CDR1 SGHTA and CDR2 FQGNSA. CDR3 sequence reads: CASSLGIGSSYEQYF. The DNA of the CDR3 is TGTGCCAGCAGCTTAGGAATTGGGAGCTCCTACGAGCAGTACTTC.